These T cell receptor beta chains were read from a single sample in a study of blood T cell repertoires in COVID-19. The method was immunoSEQ multiplex PCR; TCRdb's version includes in-frame clones alone and lacks a portion of them. Of 40,000 or so clones listed, more than 80% are singletons. Sequencing used peripheral blood. These receptors all stem from a man in his sixties with acute or convalescent COVID-19. Both conserved end residues are part of each CDR3. A D gene is named only where the DNA matches it firmly. Expanded clones are given a class, and other clones once, few, many or no size at all.

v_gene,abundance,d_gene,j_gene,CDR3nt,CDR3aa
TRBV4-1,NA,NA,TRBJ1-2,TGCGCCAGCAGCCAAGGGCAGGGGTATGGCTACACCTTC,CASSQGQGYGYTF
TRBV30,NA,NA,TRBJ1-5,TGTGCCTGGAGTGTACCCGGGTTTGAGCAGCCCCAGCATTTT,CAWSVPGFEQPQHF
TRBV7-2,NA,NA,TRBJ2-7,TGTGCCAGCAGCTTAGCGCGGCAGGGGGGATACGAGCAGTACTTC,CASSLARQGGYEQYF
TRBV7-2,NA,TRBD2,TRBJ2-7,TGTGCCAGCAGCCAAAGGACTAGCGGCTCTCCATACTCCTACGAGCAGTACTTC,CASSQRTSGSPYSYEQYF
TRBV7-9,NA,NA,TRBJ2-1,TGTGCCAGCAGCGCCGGACTTAACCACAATGAGCAGTTCTTC,CASSAGLNHNEQFF
TRBV19,NA,NA,TRBJ1-5,TGTGCCAGTAGTTCGGTTAGCAATCAGCCCCAGCATTTT,CASSSVSNQPQHF
TRBV9,NA,NA,TRBJ2-7,TGTGCCAGCAGCGTAGTGGCGGGTTCCTACGAGCAGTACTTC,CASSVVAGSYEQYF
TRBV10-3,NA,TRBD1,TRBJ1-2,TGTGCCATCACCCGGACAGGCGGAGATGGCTACACCTTC,CAITRTGGDGYTF
TRBV19,NA,NA,TRBJ1-2,TGTGCCAGTAGTACCCACCAACAGCCCCAGGGCTATGGCTACACCTTC,CASSTHQQPQGYGYTF
TRBV4-1,NA,TRBD1,TRBJ2-7,TGCGCCAGCAGCCCATTACTCCAGGGACAGGATTCCTACGAGCAGTACTTC,CASSPLLQGQDSYEQYF
TRBV3-1/TRBV3-2,once,NA,TRBJ2-7,TGTGCCAGCAGCCCGGCGCGAGGGGGGGCCTACGAGCAGTACTTC,CASSPARGGAYEQYF
TRBV19,NA,TRBD1,TRBJ2-2,TGTGCCAGTAAAGGGACCGGGACAGGGAGGGGCGGGGAGCTGTTTTTT,CASKGTGTGRGGELFF
TRBV30,NA,NA,TRBJ2-3,TGTGCCTGGACTCGCGGATCCACAGATACGCAGTATTTT,CAWTRGSTDTQYF
TRBV5-1,NA,NA,TRBJ2-5,TGCGCCAGCAGCTTGGATGGCAGAAAAGAGACCCAGTACTTC,CASSLDGRKETQYF
TRBV7-2,NA,NA,TRBJ1-2,TGTGCCAGCAGCCCCAACCAGGCGCCCTATGGCTACACCTTC,CASSPNQAPYGYTF
TRBV29-1,NA,NA,TRBJ2-7,TGCAGCGTTGTATTGGAATACTTCCGGGACGAGCAGTACTTC,CSVVLEYFRDEQYF
TRBV18,NA,NA,TRBJ2-7,TGTGCCAGCTCACCGTCCAGGGTCGAGCAGTACTTC,CASSPSRVEQYF
TRBV18,NA,TRBD1,TRBJ2-2,TGTGCCAGCTCACCAAGCCAGGGGGCGCACACCGGGGAGCTGTTTTTT,CASSPSQGAHTGELFF
TRBV18,NA,TRBD1,TRBJ2-5,TGTGCCAGCTCCCCCTTACAGGGGAAAGAAGAGACCCAGTACTTC,CASSPLQGKEETQYF
TRBV2,NA,NA,TRBJ2-5,TGTGCCACCACAAGGTCGGAGGCTCCCCTTTTATACTTC,CATTRSEAPLLYF
TRBV18,NA,TRBD2,TRBJ2-7,TGTGCCAGCTCACTGCGGGAGAGTGTGTACGAGCAGTACTTC,CASSLRESVYEQYF
TRBV5-4,NA,TRBD2,TRBJ2-5,TGTGCCAGCAGCTTGGAGGGACTAGACGCCGGAGAGACCCAGTACTTC,CASSLEGLDAGETQYF
TRBV4-3,NA,TRBD2,TRBJ2-3,TGCGCCAGCAGCCACACTAGCGGGAGAGATACGCAGTATTTT,CASSHTSGRDTQYF
TRBV6-5,NA,NA,TRBJ2-6,TGTGCCTGCGGAGGGGTCGGGGCCAACGTCCTGACTTTC,CACGGVGANVLTF
TRBV11-2,NA,TRBD2,TRBJ2-2,TGTGCCAGCAGCTCGCCGGGGGGGAAGGTCGGGGAGCTGTTTTTT,CASSSPGGKVGELFF
TRBV5-4,once,NA,TRBJ2-1,TGTGCCAGCAGCTTGGCCCAACAGGGTAAGAATGAGCAGTTCTTC,CASSLAQQGKNEQFF
TRBV28,NA,NA,TRBJ2-2,TGTGCAATCTCCGGGACACCGAACACCGGGGAGCTGTTTTTT,CAISGTPNTGELFF
TRBV21-1,few,NA,TRBJ2-5,TGTGCCAGCAGTGGGGCAGGCCAAGAGACCCAGTACTTC,CASSGAGQETQYF
TRBV9,NA,TRBD1,TRBJ2-7,TGTGCCAGCAGCGTAAATACAGGGGGCTCCTACGAGCAGTACTTC,CASSVNTGGSYEQYF
TRBV9,NA,NA,TRBJ2-5,TGTGCCAGCAGCGTTTCCGGACAGAAAGAGACCCAGTACTTC,CASSVSGQKETQYF